This paragraph reports one T cell receptor (beta chain). Germline V gene lookup returns CDR1 LNHDA and CDR2 SQIVND (reference sequence). The V gene lost 10 bases and the J gene lost 5 bases, with 15 bases spanning the gap. CDR3 size: 14 residues. MiXCR, run by TCRdb on the RT-PCR reads, gives a single entry per CDR3 protein. The data show about 680,000 distinct CDR3 sequences, 11% to 15% seen once. The sequenced material came from memory CD4+ T cells from blood. The receptor was derived from a female donor in good health, serving as a healthy control. The chain combines TRBV19 with TRBJ1-6, with D uncertain. This CDR3 is CATQAGGNNSPLHF. Written as DNA, the CDR3 is TGTGCCACCCAAGCGGGTGGCAATAATTCACCCCTCCACTTT.